This T cell receptor beta chain was captured in a study of cytomegalovirus exposure and HLA in healthy donors. The PCR contained 60 Vbeta and 13 Jbeta primers. The repertoire was sequenced with immunoSEQ multiplex PCR; TCRdb's copy has only in-frame clones and lacks some. This repertoire shows about 98,000 clones, approximately 72% found once; its top ten account for 11%. The length of the CDR3 is 15 residues. V lost 3 bases to trimming and J lost 0 bases, with 10 bases between them. CDR1 MNHNS and CDR2 SASEGT come from the germline V gene. Input material: PBMCs. The clonotype originates from a man between 18 and 29 years old in good health and CMV-seropositive. The genes are TRBV6-1 and TRBJ2-3; D perhaps matches TRBD1 (6 bases). The CDR3 protein is CASSDLTGSTDTQYF. CDR3 nucleotide sequence: TGTGCCAGCAGTGATTTGACAGGCAGCACAGATACGCAGTATTTT.